The 18 T cell receptor beta chains listed next were all sequenced from one sample in a study of response to subunit inactivated influenza vaccine. One entry per CDR3 protein, called by TCRdb with MiXCR from the RT-PCR reads. Found here are approximately 500,000 distinct CDR3 sequences, approximately 12% of them singletons; the top ten hold about 12%. The specimen comprised PBMCs from blood, sampled roughly 6 weeks after vaccination. Receptors originate from a man aged 50 or older who received an inactivated influenza vaccine.

The CDR3 reads CASSLKSASGANTGELFF. The CDR3 bases are TGTGCCAGCAGCTTAAAATCGGCTAGCGGAGCGAACACCGGGGAGCTGTTTTTT. The J gene is TRBJ2-2, the V gene TRBV11-2; 7 nucleotides agree with TRBD2. CDR1 is SGHAT, CDR2 FQNNGV, per germline. The CDR3 is 18 amino acids. V lost 2 bases, J lost 0 bases, and 9 bases stayed unmatched.

This clonotype was counted between two and nine times. The CDR3 reads CASTHRTESYGYTF. CDR3 in DNA: TGTGCCAGCACCCATCGGACGGAGTCCTATGGCTACACCTTC. V and J are TRBV2 and TRBJ1-2; D gene ambiguous. The V end lost 7 bases, the J end lost 4 bases, and 16 bases lay between the germline ends. CDR1 SNHLY and CDR2 FYNNEI come from the germline V gene. The CDR3 covers 14 residues.

In its sample, this clonotype was seen a few times. The genes are TRBV10-3 and TRBJ2-2, with D perhaps TRBD2 (5 bases). The V gene's germline CDR1 is ENHRY and CDR2 SYGVKD. This CDR3 contains 17 residues. V dropped 0 bases and J dropped 7 bases, with 18 bases sitting between them. The CDR3 spells CAISESRTARPDGELFF. Written as DNA, the CDR3 is TGTGCCATCAGTGAGTCTAGGACTGCTAGGCCCGACGGGGAGCTGTTTTTT.

This clonotype has more than one count but fewer than ten. V usage is TRBV5-6 and J usage is TRBJ2-2, with D perhaps matching TRBD2 (6 bases). The CDR3 loop spans 17 amino acids. V gave up 1 base and J gave up 1 base, with 14 bases separating them. Germline CDR1 is SGHDT and CDR2 is YYEEEE. CDR3 in amino acids: CASSLLLASENTGELFF. CDR3 bases: TGTGCCAGCAGCTTGCTCCTAGCGTCAGAGAACACCGGGGAGCTGTTTTTT.

This chain joins TRBV9 and TRBJ2-3; 9 nucleotides agree with TRBD2. After removal of 0 bases from V and 1 base from J, the junction contained 9 bases not matched to a gene. CDR3 length equals 18 residues. In germline, CDR1 is SGDLS, CDR2 YYNGEE. The chain's CDR3 is CASSVGTSGPRGTDTQYF. In nucleotides, the CDR3 is TGTGCCAGCAGCGTAGGAACTAGCGGGCCGAGAGGCACAGATACGCAGTATTTT.

The chain joins TRBV10-3 to TRBJ1-2, with 7 bases matching TRBD1. Germline trimming cut 4 bases from V and 8 bases from J; bases unmatched to any gene: 4. CDR1 is ENHRY and CDR2 is SYGVKD in the germline V gene. The CDR3 extends over 12 amino acids. CDR3 coding DNA: TGTGCCATCAGTGGAGACAGGGTCGGCTACACCTTC. Its translation is CAISGDRVGYTF.

This clonotype has more than one count but fewer than ten. The chain carries TRBV7-2 and TRBJ1-3; D is uncertain. This CDR3 is 15 amino acids long. V gave up 3 bases and J gave up 0 bases, with 9 bases separating them. Germline CDR1 and CDR2: SGHTA and FQGNSA. The CDR3 spells CASSFAGRSGNTIYF. CDR3 bases: TGTGCCAGCAGCTTCGCAGGCCGCTCTGGAAACACCATATATTTT.

This clonotype was observed a handful of times. The V and J genes are TRBV4-3 and TRBJ2-3; D is possibly TRBD1 or TRBD2 (5 bases each). CDR1 is LGHNA, CDR2 YSLEER, per germline. The length of the CDR3 is 16 residues. The V end was cut by 1 base, the J end by 4 bases, with 15 bases between. The CDR3 DNA is TGCGCCAGCAGCCAAGTCGAGGGGCTGGCCCCAGATACGCAGTATTTT. The encoded protein is CASSQVEGLAPDTQYF.

The rearrangement joins TRBV28 to TRBJ2-5, with D possibly TRBD2 on 6 matching bases. This CDR3 contains 12 residues. V was clipped by 10 bases and J by 1 base, with 10 bases between them. Germline CDR1 MDHEN, CDR2 SYDVKM. CDR3 sequence reads: CAIRTTQETQYF. The CDR3 nucleotides are TGTGCCATAAGGACTACCCAAGAGACCCAGTACTTC. The full variable domain, completed using reference TRBV28 and TRBJ2-5, is DVKVTQSSRYLVKRTGEKVFLECVQDMDHENMFWYRQDPGLGLRLIYFSYDVKMKEKGDIPEGYSVSREKKERFSLILESASTNQTSMYLCAIRTTQETQYFGPGTRLLVL.

J is TRBJ2-1 and V is TRBV6-6; 11 positions agree with TRBD1. Trimming at V came to 2 bases and at J to 9 bases, leaving 0 bases not matched to a gene. Germline CDR1 is MNHNY and CDR2 is SVGAGI (reference sequence). The CDR3 is 13 residues long. Here the CDR3 reads CASSYGTGGEQFF. In DNA form, the CDR3 reads TGTGCCAGCAGTTACGGGACAGGGGGTGAGCAGTTCTTC.

This chain links TRBV5-1 with TRBJ2-1; 7 nucleotides match TRBD1. This CDR3 has 16 residues. Germline V gene lookup returns CDR1 SGHRS and CDR2 YFSETQ. The J segment lost 0 bases and the V segment lost 0 bases, leaving 3 bases of the junction unmatched. CDR3 loop: CASSLESGGSYNEQFF. CDR3 DNA: TGCGCCAGCAGCTTGGAGTCAGGGGGCTCCTACAATGAGCAGTTCTTC.

The chain couples TRBV4-2 to TRBJ2-1, with 7 bases matching TRBD1. The CDR3 covers 15 residues. The V and J ends lost 0 bases and 5 bases, in that order; junction bases with no gene match: 4. Germline assignment: CDR1 LGHNA and CDR2 YNFKEQ. CDR3 residues: CASSQERGGNNEQFF. The CDR3 bases are TGTGCCAGCAGCCAAGAGCGAGGGGGCAACAATGAGCAGTTCTTC.

In this sample, this clonotype turned up many times. The genes are TRBV10-3 and TRBJ2-1; D may be TRBD2 (6 bases). CDR1 and CDR2 from the germline V gene are ENHRY and SYGVKD. Trimming shortened V by 4 bases and J by 4 bases, and 20 bases separated the two germline ends. The CDR3 length is 17 residues. CDR3 in DNA: TGTGCCATCAGTGGGCAGATGGTAGGGACTGTTTACAATGAGCAGTTCTTC. It encodes CAISGQMVGTVYNEQFF.

This chain links TRBV5-1 with TRBJ2-5; D not resolved. The germline gives CDR1 SGHRS, CDR2 YFSETQ. V was pared by 3 bases and J by 1 base, with 10 bases between. The CDR3 runs to 14 residues. CDR3 sequence reads: CASSSGQVQETQYF. The CDR3 bases are TGCGCCAGCAGCTCTGGCCAGGTCCAAGAGACCCAGTACTTC. Combining the CDR3 with reference TRBV5-1 and TRBJ2-5 gives the whole variable domain KAGVTQTPRYLIKTRGQQVTLSCSPISGHRSVSWYQQTPGQGLQFLFEYFSETQRNKGNFPGRFSGRQFSNSRSEMNVSTLELGDSALYLCASSSGQVQETQYFGPGTRLLVL.

The chain employs TRBV29-1 and TRBJ2-1; 7 bases fit TRBD2. The germline V gene has CDR1 SQVTM and CDR2 ANQGSEA. Trimming at V came to 7 bases and at J to 4 bases, leaving 7 bases not matched to a gene. There are 13 residues in the CDR3. The CDR3 bases are TGCAGCGGGAGCGGGACTGGATACAATGAGCAGTTCTTC. Protein product: CSGSGTGYNEQFF.

The chain has TRBV28 and TRBJ2-3; TRBD2 is a possible D gene (5 bases). Looked up from germline, CDR1 is MDHEN and CDR2 is SYDVKM. The CDR3 runs 13 residues. Trimming took off 5 bases at V and 7 bases at J, with 13 bases between the two ends. CDR3 amino acids: CASSLPGSNTQYF. The CDR3 nucleotides are TGTGCCAGCAGTCTGCCGGGGAGTAATACGCAGTATTTT.

In its sample, this clonotype was seen a few times. The gene calls are TRBV5-1 and TRBJ1-4; D possibly corresponds to TRBD1 (6 bases). The CDR3 consists of 15 residues. Deletions cut 2 bases from V and 3 bases from J, with 11 bases between. CDR1 SGHRS and CDR2 YFSETQ come from the germline V gene. CDR3 residues: CASSLQGYPNEKLFF. CDR3 in DNA: TGCGCCAGCAGCTTACAGGGTTATCCTAATGAAAAACTGTTTTTT.

The DNA for the CDR3 is TGTGCCAGCAGCAACGACAGGGACTACACAGATACGCAGTATTTT. Protein sequence: CASSNDRDYTDTQYF. The chain employs TRBV12-3 or TRBV12-4 and TRBJ2-3; possibly TRBD1 or TRBD2 for D (7 bases each). This CDR3 contains 15 residues. V was clipped by 6 bases and J by 2 bases, with 15 bases between them.